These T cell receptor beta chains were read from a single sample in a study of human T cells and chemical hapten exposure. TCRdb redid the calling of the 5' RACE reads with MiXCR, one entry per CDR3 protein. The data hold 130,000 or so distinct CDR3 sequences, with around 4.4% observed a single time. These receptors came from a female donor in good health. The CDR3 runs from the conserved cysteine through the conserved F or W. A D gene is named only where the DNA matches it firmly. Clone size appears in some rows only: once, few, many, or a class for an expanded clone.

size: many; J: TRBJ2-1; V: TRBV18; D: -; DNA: TGTGCCAGCTCACCACCGGGGAACCTAGATGAGCAGTTCTTC; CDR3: CASSPPGNLDEQFF
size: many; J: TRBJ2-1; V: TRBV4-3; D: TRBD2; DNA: TGCGCCAGCAGCCAAGATGTCGGGACTAGCGGGGGGAACCTAAGGAATGAGCAGTTCTTC; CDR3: CASSQDVGTSGGNLRNEQFF
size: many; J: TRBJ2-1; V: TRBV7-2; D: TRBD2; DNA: TGTGCCAGCAGCTTTCCAACAAACCGCGGGGGGTCGGGGTCCTACAATGAGCAGTTCTTC; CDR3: CASSFPTNRGGSGSYNEQFF
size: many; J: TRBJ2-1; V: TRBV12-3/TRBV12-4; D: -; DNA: TGTGCCAGCAGTTTTTCAGGAGAGCAGTTCTTC; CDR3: CASSFSGEQFF
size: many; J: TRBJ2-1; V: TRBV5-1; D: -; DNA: TGCGCCAGCAGCATAGGAGACAGTATAGTGGGTGAGCAGTTCTTC; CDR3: CASSIGDSIVGEQFF
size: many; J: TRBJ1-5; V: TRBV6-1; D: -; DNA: TGTGCCAGCAGTGGAGCAGCTTATCAGCCCCAGCATTTT; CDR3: CASSGAAYQPQHF
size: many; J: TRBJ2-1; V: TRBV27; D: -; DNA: TGTGCCAGCAGTTTTGGGGTTGGAGAGCAGTTCTTC; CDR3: CASSFGVGEQFF
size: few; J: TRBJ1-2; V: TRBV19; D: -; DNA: TGTGCCAGTAGTAAGGCAGGGCTAGGCTATGGCTACACCTTC; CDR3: CASSKAGLGYGYTF
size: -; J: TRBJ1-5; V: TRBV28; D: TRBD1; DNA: TGTGCCAGTATGACAGGGGGCGAGGGGCAGCCCCAGCATTTT; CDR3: CASMTGGEGQPQHF
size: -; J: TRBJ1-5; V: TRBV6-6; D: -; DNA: TGTGCCAGCAGTTCCGGGACCTTTAATCAGCCCCAGCATTTT; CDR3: CASSSGTFNQPQHF
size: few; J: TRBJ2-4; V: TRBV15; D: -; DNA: TGTGCCACCAGCACACTAGCCGGCAACATTCAGTACTTC; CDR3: CATSTLAGNIQYF
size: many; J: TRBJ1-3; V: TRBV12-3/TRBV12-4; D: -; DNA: TGTGCCAGCAGTTTAGGCGGGCCCACCATATATTTT; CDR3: CASSLGGPTIYF
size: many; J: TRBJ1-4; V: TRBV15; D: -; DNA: TGTGCCACCAGCACTGTCCCAGGGATTAATGAAAAACTGTTTTTT; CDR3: CATSTVPGINEKLFF
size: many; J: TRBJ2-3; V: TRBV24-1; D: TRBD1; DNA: TGTGCCACCAGTGACCACACCGGACAGGGCGCAGATACGCAGTATTTT; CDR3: CATSDHTGQGADTQYF
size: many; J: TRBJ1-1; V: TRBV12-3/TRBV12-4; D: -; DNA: TGTGCCAGCAGGCTCATGAACACTGAAGCTTTCTTT; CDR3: CASRLMNTEAFF
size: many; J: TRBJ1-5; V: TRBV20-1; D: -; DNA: TGCAGTGCTAGAGGATCGGGGAAATATCAGCCCCAGCATTTT; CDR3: CSARGSGKYQPQHF
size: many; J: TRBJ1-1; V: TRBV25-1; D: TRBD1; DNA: TGTGCCAGCAGTGACACGGCCAGGACAGGGAGGGCTTTCTTT; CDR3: CASSDTARTGRAFF
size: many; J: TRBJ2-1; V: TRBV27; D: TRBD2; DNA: TGTGCCAGCAGTTTAACGCCGCGGGGGGCGCATCCGAGCTCCTACAATGAGCAGTTCTTC; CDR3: CASSLTPRGAHPSSYNEQFF
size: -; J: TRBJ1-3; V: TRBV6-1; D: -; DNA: TGTGCCAGCAGTGAAGACCCCTGTGGAAACACCATATATTTT; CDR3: CASSEDPCGNTIYF
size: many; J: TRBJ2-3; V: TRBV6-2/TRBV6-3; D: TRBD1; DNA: TGTGCCAGCAGTTACCCACAGGGGCCCTCAAGAGATACGCAGTATTTT; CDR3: CASSYPQGPSRDTQYF
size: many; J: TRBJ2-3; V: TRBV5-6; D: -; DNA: TGTGCCAGCAGCTTGACAGGGAATTTCTCTCCCAACCAGTCCACAGATACGCAGTATTTT; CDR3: CASSLTGNFSPNQSTDTQYF
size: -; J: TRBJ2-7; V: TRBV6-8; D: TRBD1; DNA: TGTGCCAGCAGTTTCTCGTCAGGGGGCTGCGAGCAGTACTTC; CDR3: CASSFSSGGCEQYF
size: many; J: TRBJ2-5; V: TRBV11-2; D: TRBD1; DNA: TGTGCCAGCAGCTATACGACAGGGAACCAAGAGACCCAGTACTTC; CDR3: CASSYTTGNQETQYF
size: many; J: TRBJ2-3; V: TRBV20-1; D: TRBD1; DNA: TGCAGTGCTAGTGACAGGGGGGCTGGTCAGGTTACGCAGTATTTT; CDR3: CSASDRGAGQVTQYF
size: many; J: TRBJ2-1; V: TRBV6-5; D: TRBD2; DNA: TGTGCCAGCAGTTACTCGGGGACTAGTGATTACAATGAGCAGTTCTTC; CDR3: CASSYSGTSDYNEQFF
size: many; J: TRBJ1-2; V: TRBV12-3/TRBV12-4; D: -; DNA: TGTGCCAGCAGTTTAGAACAACTAGGTGGCTACACCTTC; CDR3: CASSLEQLGGYTF